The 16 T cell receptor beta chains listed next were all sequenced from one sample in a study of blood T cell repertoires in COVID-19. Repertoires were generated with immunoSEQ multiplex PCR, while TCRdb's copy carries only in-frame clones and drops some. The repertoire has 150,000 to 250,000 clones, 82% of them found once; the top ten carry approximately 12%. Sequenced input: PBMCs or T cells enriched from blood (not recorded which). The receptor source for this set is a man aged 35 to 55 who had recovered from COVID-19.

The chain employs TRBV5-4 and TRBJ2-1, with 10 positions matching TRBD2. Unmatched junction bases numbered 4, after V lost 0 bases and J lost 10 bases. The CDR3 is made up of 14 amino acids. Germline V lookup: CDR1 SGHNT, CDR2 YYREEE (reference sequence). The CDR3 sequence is CASSLALAGWEQFF. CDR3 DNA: TGTGCCAGCAGCTTGGCACTAGCGGGATGGGAGCAGTTCTTC. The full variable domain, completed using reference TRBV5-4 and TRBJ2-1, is ETGVTQSPTHLIKTRGQQVTLRCSSQSGHNTVSWYQQALGQGPQFIFQYYREEENGRGNFPPRFSGLQFPNYSSELNVNALELDDSALYLCASSLALAGWEQFFGPGTRLTVL.

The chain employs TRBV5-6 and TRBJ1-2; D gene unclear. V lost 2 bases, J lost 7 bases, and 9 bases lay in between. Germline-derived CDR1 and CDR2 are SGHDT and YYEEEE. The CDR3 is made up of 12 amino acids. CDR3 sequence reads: CASSFQLGGYTF. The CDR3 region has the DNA TGTGCCAGCAGCTTTCAACTCGGTGGCTACACCTTC.

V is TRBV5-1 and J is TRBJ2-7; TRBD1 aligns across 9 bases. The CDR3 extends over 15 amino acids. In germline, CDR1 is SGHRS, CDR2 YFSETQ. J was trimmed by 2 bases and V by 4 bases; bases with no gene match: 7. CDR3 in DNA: TGCGCCAGCAGCGCCGGGACAGGGTTAGCCTACGAGCAGTACTTC. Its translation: CASSAGTGLAYEQYF.

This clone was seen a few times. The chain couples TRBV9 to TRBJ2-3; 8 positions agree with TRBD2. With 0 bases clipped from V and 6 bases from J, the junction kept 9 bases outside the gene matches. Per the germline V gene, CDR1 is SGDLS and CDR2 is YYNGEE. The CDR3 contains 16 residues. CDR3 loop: CASSVAGSGRWDTQYF. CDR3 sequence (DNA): TGTGCCAGCAGCGTAGCTGGGAGCGGGAGATGGGATACGCAGTATTTT.

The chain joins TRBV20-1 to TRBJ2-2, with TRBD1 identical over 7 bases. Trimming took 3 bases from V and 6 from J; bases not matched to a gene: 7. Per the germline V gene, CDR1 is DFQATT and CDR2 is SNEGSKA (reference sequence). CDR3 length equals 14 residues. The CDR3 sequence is CSASEGAKSGELFF. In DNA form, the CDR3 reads TGCAGTGCTAGTGAGGGGGCGAAATCCGGGGAGCTGTTTTTT.

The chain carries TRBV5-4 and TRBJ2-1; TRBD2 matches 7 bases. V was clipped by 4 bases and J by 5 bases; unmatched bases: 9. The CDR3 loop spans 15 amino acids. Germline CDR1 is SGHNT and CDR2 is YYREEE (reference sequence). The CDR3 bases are TGTGCCAGCAGCGCGCTAGCGGAGGGACACAATGAGCAGTTCTTC. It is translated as CASSALAEGHNEQFF.

The CDR3 nucleotides read TGTGCCAGCAGTTTGAAGCGGATCGATGGCTACACCTTC. This codes for CASSLKRIDGYTF. The chain carries TRBV28 and TRBJ1-2; D gene uncertain. Germline CDR1 and CDR2: MDHEN and SYDVKM. This CDR3 comprises 13 residues. V lost 3 bases and J 6 bases, leaving 11 bases between the germline ends.

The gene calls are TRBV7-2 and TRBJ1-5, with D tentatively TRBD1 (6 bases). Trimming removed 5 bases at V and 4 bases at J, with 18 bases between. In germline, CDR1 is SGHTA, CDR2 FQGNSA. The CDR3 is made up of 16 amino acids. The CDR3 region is CASSPSNRVLNQPQHF. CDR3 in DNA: TGTGCCAGCAGCCCAAGTAACAGGGTTCTGAATCAGCCCCAGCATTTT.

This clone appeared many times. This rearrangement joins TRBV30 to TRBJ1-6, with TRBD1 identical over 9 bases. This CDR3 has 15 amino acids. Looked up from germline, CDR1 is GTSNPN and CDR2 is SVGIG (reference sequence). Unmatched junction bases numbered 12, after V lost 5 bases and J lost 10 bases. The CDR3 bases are TGTGCCTGGGGGAGGACAGGGGATGTTGGATCACCCCTCCACTTT. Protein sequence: CAWGRTGDVGSPLHF.

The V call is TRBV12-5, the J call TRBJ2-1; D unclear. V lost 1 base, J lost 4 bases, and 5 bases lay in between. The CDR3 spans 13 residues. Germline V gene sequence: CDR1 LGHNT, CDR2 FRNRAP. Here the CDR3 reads CASGLASYNEQFF. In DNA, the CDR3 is TGTGCTAGTGGTTTGGCCTCGTACAATGAGCAGTTCTTC. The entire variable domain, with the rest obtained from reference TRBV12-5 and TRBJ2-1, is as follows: DARVTQTPRHKVTEMGQEVTMRCQPILGHNTVFWYRQTMMQGLELLAYFRNRAPLDDSGMPKDRFSAEMPDATLATLKIQPSEPRDSAVYFCASGLASYNEQFFGPGTRLTVL.

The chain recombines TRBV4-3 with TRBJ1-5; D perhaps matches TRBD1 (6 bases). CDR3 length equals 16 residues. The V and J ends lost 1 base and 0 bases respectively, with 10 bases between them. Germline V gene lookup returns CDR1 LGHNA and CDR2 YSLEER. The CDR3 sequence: CASSQVRGHSNQPQHF. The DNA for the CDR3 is TGCGCCAGCAGCCAAGTAAGGGGACATAGCAATCAGCCCCAGCATTTT.

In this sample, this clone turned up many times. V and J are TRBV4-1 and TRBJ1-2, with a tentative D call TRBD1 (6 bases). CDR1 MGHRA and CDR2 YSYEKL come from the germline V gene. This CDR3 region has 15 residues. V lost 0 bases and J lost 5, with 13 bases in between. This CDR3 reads CASSQDWTDPYGYTF. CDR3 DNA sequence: TGCGCCAGCAGCCAAGATTGGACAGACCCTTATGGCTACACCTTC.

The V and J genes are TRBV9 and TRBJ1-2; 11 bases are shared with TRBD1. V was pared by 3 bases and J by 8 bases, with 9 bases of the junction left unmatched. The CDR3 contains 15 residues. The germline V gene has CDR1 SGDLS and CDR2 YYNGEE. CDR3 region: CASSARDRGARGYTF. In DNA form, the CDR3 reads TGTGCCAGCAGCGCCCGGGACAGGGGGGCCAGGGGCTACACCTTC.

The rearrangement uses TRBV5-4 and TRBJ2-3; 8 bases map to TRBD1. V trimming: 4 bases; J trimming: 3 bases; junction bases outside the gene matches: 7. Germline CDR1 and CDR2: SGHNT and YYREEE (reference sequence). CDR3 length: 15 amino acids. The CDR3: CASSPRQGRTDTQYF. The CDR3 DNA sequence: TGTGCCAGCAGCCCCCGACAGGGGAGAACAGATACGCAGTATTTT. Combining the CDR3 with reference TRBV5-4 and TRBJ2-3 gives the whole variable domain ETGVTQSPTHLIKTRGQQVTLRCSSQSGHNTVSWYQQALGQGPQFIFQYYREEENGRGNFPPRFSGLQFPNYSSELNVNALELDDSALYLCASSPRQGRTDTQYFGPGTRLTVL.

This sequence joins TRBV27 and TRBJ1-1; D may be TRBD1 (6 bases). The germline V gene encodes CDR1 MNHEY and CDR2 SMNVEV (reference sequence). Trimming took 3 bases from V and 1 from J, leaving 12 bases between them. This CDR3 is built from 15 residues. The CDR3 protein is CASSFWDTRNTEAFF. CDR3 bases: TGTGCCAGCAGTTTTTGGGACACTCGGAACACTGAAGCTTTCTTT.

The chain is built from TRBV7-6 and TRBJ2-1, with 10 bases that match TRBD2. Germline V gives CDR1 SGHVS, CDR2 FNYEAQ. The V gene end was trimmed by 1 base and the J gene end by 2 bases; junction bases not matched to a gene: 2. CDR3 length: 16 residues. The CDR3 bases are TGTGCCAGCAGCTTAGTTGGGACTAGCGCCTACAATGAGCAGTTCTTC. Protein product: CASSLVGTSAYNEQFF. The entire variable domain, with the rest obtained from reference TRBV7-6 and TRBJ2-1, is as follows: GAGVSQSPRYKVTKRGQDVALRCDPISGHVSLYWYRQALGQGPEFLTYFNYEAQQDKSGLPNDRFSAERPEGSISTLTIQRTEQRDSAMYRCASSLVGTSAYNEQFFGPGTRLTVL.